This TCR beta chain was profiled in a study of post-analysis software for immune sequencing data. Whole-study findings and limits: The five TRBV segments detected at higher frequency in patients than in controls included TRBV5-6, TRBV5-1 and TRBV20-1.

Unique molecular identifiers tagged the TCR beta cDNA libraries. TCRdb re-called the PCR reads with MiXCR, one entry per CDR3 protein. The sample consists of about 820,000 distinct CDR3 sequences, approximately 53% of them appearing once. Germline CDR1 MGHRA, CDR2 YSYEKL. V lost 0 bases and J 7 bases, leaving 13 bases between the germline ends. The CDR3 runs 15 residues. Of note for this clonotype: The antigen is undetermined.

This TCR was recovered from a girl under 18 with multiple sclerosis. The sample taken for sequencing was blood. The chain employs TRBV4-1 and TRBJ2-1; D ambiguous. The CDR3 protein is CASSQDHGDANEQFF. The CDR3 DNA reads TGCGCCAGCAGCCAAGATCATGGTGATGCGAATGAGCAGTTCTTC.